What follows are 5 T cell receptor beta chains derived from one specimen sequenced in a study of cytomegalovirus exposure and HLA in healthy donors. The PCR employed 60 Vbeta primers together with 13 Jbeta primers. The protocol was immunoSEQ multiplex PCR, while the TCRdb copy is restricted to in-frame clones and leaves out a portion. The listing records about 84,000 clones. The sequenced sample consisted of PBMCs. The receptors originated from a man in his fifties in good health and CMV-seronegative.

The chain recombines TRBV29-1 with TRBJ2-5; 9 bases match TRBD1. Losses at the gene ends were 1 base for V and 11 bases for J; bases not matched to a gene: 8. CDR1 and CDR2 (germline): SQVTM, ANQGSEA. This CDR3 has 13 amino acids. This CDR3 reads CSVEVTGGGEQYF. CDR3 coding DNA: TGCAGCGTTGAAGTGACAGGGGGAGGAGAGCAGTACTTC.

V gene TRBV7-3 combines with J gene TRBJ2-3; possible D gene TRBD2, 5 bases. CDR1 SGHTA and CDR2 FQGTGA come from the germline V gene. V was trimmed by 2 bases and J by 0 bases, leaving 15 bases between them. CDR3 length: 17 residues. The CDR3 region has the DNA TGTGCCAGCAGCTTATTCGCGGCTCCGGGGAGCACAGATACGCAGTATTTT. Translated, it gives CASSLFAAPGSTDTQYF.

The chain joins TRBV19 to TRBJ2-7; tentative D call: TRBD1 (6 bases). CDR1 and CDR2 (germline): LNHDA, SQIVND (reference sequence). This CDR3 is 15 amino acids long. V shed 7 bases and J shed 2 bases, with 18 bases lying between them. The CDR3 is CASTPGAGTTYEQYF. The CDR3 DNA follows: TGTGCCAGTACCCCAGGGGCGGGCACAACCTACGAGCAGTACTTC.

The J gene is TRBJ1-5, the V gene TRBV2; 8 positions agree with TRBD1. The ends lost 6 bases at V and 1 base at J; junction bases unmatched: 2. This CDR3 has 14 amino acids. Per germline, CDR1 SNHLY and CDR2 FYNNEI. CDR3 in DNA: TGTGCCAGCAGGGGGACAGGCAGCAATCAGCCCCAGCATTTT. Its protein product is CASRGTGSNQPQHF.

V usage is TRBV19 and J usage is TRBJ2-5, with a possible D match to TRBD2 (6 bases). Germline V lookup: CDR1 LNHDA, CDR2 SQIVND (reference sequence). The length of the CDR3 is 13 residues. V was pared by 5 bases and J by 1 base, with 8 bases between. In DNA, the CDR3 is TGTGCCAGTAGTCGGGGGATCCAAGAGACCCAGTACTTC. It yields the protein CASSRGIQETQYF.